This T cell receptor (beta chain) was identified during a study of T cells in Graves' hyperthyroidism and ophthalmopathy. It was RNA transcripts that yielded the amplified TCR beta CDR3 regions. TCR CDR3 underwent first-round RT-PCR with the HTBI primer set. Using its own MiXCR run on the multiplex PCR reads, TCRdb lists one record per CDR3 protein. This table holds 600,000 or so distinct CDR3 sequences, more than 13% found once. The CDR3 covers 15 residues. Germline loops: CDR1 LGHDT, CDR2 YNNKEL (reference sequence). With 4 bases removed from V and 8 bases from J, the gap between germline ends came to 18 bases. With regard to this clonotype: A read error may be the cause here, since a much bigger clone is one base away.

The material sequenced was blood. The TCR originated in a woman aged 18-29 years with Graves' ophthalmopathy. V gene TRBV3-1 combines with J gene TRBJ2-1; D may be TRBD2 (5 bases). Here the CDR3 reads CASSPPGRGADEQFF. The CDR3 DNA reads as TGTGCCAGCAGCCCACCGGGCCGAGGAGCGGATGAGCAGTTCTTC.